This T cell receptor (beta chain) is drawn from a study of cytomegalovirus exposure and HLA in healthy donors. The germline gives CDR1 LGHNA, CDR2 YNFKEQ. V lost 1 base to trimming and J lost 0 bases, with 6 bases between them. This CDR3 contains 14 residues. Libraries were prepared by immunoSEQ multiplex PCR; TCRdb keeps only in-frame clonotypes and omits some of them. The repertoire holds fewer than 150,000 clones, with about 82% as singletons. General study results and limits: Most sequenced TCRs were rare (though some public TCRs occurred in many donors). The tendency of first-cohort TCR clusters to co-occur in the 120 or so validation repertoires was the finding of a later analysis. The study put 150 or so TCR beta chains on its list as cytomegalovirus-associated. Under in vitro conditions, a few CMV-associated chains were confirmed as specific for CMV antigens.

Worth noting for this clone: The antigen is undetermined.

The chain recombines TRBV4-2 with TRBJ1-2; a possible D gene is TRBD1 (5 bases). The sample comprised PBMCs. The sequence was obtained from a man aged 18-30 years in good health and CMV-seronegative. CDR3 region: CASSQGTSNYGYTF. In DNA form, the CDR3 reads TGTGCCAGCAGCCAAGGGACATCTAACTATGGCTACACCTTC.